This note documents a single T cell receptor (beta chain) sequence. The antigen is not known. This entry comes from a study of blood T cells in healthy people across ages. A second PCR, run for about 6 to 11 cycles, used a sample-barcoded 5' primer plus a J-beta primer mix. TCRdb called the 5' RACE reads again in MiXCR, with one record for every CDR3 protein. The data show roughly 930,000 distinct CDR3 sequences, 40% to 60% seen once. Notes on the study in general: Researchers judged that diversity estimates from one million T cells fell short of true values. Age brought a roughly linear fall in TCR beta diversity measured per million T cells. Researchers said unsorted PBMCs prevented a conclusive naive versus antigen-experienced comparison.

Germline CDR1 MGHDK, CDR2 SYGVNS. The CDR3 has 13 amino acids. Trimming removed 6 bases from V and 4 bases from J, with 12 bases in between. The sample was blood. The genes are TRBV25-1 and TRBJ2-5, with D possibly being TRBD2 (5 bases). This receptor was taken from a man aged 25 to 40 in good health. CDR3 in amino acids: CASRPAGGETQYF. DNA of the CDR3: TGTGCCAGCAGGCCGGCGGGTGGAGAGACCCAGTACTTC.